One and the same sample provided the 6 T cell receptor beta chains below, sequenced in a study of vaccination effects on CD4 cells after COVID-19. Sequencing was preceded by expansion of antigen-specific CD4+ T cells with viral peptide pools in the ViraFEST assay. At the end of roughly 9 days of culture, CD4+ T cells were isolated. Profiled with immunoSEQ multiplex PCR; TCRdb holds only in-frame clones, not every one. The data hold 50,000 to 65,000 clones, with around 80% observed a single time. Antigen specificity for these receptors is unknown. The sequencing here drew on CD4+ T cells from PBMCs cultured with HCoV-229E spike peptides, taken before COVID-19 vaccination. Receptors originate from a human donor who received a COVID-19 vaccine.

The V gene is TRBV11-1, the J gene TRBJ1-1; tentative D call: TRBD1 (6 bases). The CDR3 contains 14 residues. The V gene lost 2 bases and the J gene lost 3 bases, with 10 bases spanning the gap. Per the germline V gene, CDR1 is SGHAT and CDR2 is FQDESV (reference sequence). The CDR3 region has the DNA TGTGCCAGCAGCTTATTCGGGGGCGACACTGAAGCTTTCTTT. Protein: CASSLFGGDTEAFF.

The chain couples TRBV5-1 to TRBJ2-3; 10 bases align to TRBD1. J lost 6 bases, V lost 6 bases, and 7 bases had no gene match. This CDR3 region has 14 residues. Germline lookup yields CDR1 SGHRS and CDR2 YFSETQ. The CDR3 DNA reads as TGCGCCAGCACCCGGAGGGGACAGGGGGATACGCAGTATTTT. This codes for CASTRRGQGDTQYF.

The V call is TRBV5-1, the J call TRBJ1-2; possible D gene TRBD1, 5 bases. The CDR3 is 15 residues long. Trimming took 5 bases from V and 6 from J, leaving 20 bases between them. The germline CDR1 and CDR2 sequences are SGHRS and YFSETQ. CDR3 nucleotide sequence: TGCGCCAGCAGGGATTTAATAGGTGGACACGATGGCTACACCTTC. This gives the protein CASRDLIGGHDGYTF.

CDR3 residues: CASSEGMGYSNQPQHF. The CDR3 bases are TGTGCCAGCAGTGAAGGGATGGGGTATAGCAATCAGCCCCAGCATTTT. The V gene is TRBV6-1, the J gene TRBJ1-5; D is uncertain. The CDR3 runs to 16 residues. In germline, CDR1 is MNHNS, CDR2 SASEGT. Trimming shortened V by 1 base and J by 0 bases, and 10 bases separated the two germline ends.

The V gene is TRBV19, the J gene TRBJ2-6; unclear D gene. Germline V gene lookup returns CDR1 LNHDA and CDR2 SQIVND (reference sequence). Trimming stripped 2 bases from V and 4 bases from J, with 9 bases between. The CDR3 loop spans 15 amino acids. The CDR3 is CASSIYGPGANVLTF. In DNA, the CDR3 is TGTGCCAGTAGTATATACGGGCCCGGGGCCAACGTCCTGACTTTC.

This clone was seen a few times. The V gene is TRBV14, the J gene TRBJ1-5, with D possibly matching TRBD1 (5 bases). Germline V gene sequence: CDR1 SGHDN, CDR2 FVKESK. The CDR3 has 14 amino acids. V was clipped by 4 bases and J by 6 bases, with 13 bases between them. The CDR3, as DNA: TGTGCCAGCAGCCCCCTGGGGGGGGGTCAGCCCCAGCATTTT. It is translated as CASSPLGGGQPQHF.